These T cell receptor beta chains were read from a single sample in a study of graft-versus-host responses after intestinal transplantation. TCRdb keeps only in-frame clones here, not all; method: immunoSEQ multiplex PCR. Of about 21,000 clones in the sample, roughly three quarters were seen once. The sample consisted of ileum tissue, taken roughly three weeks after intestinal transplant. The receptors derive from a human patient who received an intestinal transplant, so some T cells may come from the graft donor. The CDR3 runs from the conserved cysteine through the conserved F or W. The D gene is left open where the match is weak. Not all rows give a size; the values are once, few, many and, for expanded clones, a class.

DNA | CDR3 | size | V | D | J
TGTGCCAGCAGCTTCTCAGGGGGGAATCAGCCCCAGCATTTT | CASSFSGGNQPQHF | . | TRBV27 | TRBD1 | TRBJ1-5
TGTGCCAGCAGCTTCACAGCTTTGGACCAGGGGGCCGGGCAAGAGACCCAGTACTTC | CASSFTALDQGAGQETQYF | once | TRBV7-8 | TRBD1 | TRBJ2-5
TGTGCCAGCAGTGAAGAGGGAGGGTGGACAGGGGGTGGGGGAGCCTACAATGAGCAGTTCTTC | CASSEEGGWTGGGGAYNEQFF | . | TRBV2 | TRBD1 | TRBJ2-1
TGTGCCAGCAGTGACACGGACAGTACTTACGAGCAGTACTTC | CASSDTDSTYEQYF | . | TRBV25-1 | . | TRBJ2-7
TGTGCCAGCAGCTCTAACAGGGGTGAATTCACTGAAGCTTTCTTT | CASSSNRGEFTEAFF | . | TRBV13 | TRBD1 | TRBJ1-1
TGTGCCAGCAGCCGAGAATCCGGGACAGCCTTTGAAAAACTGTTTTTT | CASSRESGTAFEKLFF | medium-sized | TRBV4-2 | TRBD1 | TRBJ1-4
TGTGCCAGCACCCGGGACAGGGGGATCTACGAGCAGTACTTC | CASTRDRGIYEQYF | . | TRBV28 | TRBD1 | TRBJ2-7
TGTGCCAGCAGCCAGATCCTAGGTCGACCTCCCTACGAGCAGTACTTC | CASSQILGRPPYEQYF | . | TRBV27 | . | TRBJ2-7
TGTGCCAGCAGCTCCAAGGGGGCAGCCGGGGAGCTGTTTTTT | CASSSKGAAGELFF | . | TRBV6-1 | TRBD1 | TRBJ2-2
TGTGCCAGCAGACAGGGTAAGCATGAGCAGTTCTTC | CASRQGKHEQFF | . | TRBV27 | . | TRBJ2-1
TGTGCCACCAGCAGAGAGGGGGCCTCTTACAATGAGCAGTTCTTC | CATSREGASYNEQFF | few | TRBV15 | . | TRBJ2-1
TGTGCCAGCAACATTGGGACAGGGTCAGCTCAAGAGCAGTTCTTC | CASNIGTGSAQEQFF | . | TRBV6-1 | TRBD1 | TRBJ2-1
TGCGCCAGCACGGGCAGGGGGACCTACGAGCAGTACTTC | CASTGRGTYEQYF | few | TRBV5-1 | TRBD1 | TRBJ2-7
TGTGCCAGCAGTTTTTTGCCCCCTACGCCGGATACGCAGTATTTT | CASSFLPPTPDTQYF | . | TRBV27 | . | TRBJ2-3
TGTGCCAGCAGCGTAGCTCTAAACTATGGCTACACCTTC | CASSVALNYGYTF | . | TRBV9 | . | TRBJ1-2
TGCGCCAGCAGCCAAGGGGAGGGGGAGGATGAAAAACTGTTTTTT | CASSQGEGEDEKLFF | . | TRBV4-3 | . | TRBJ1-4